A selection of T cell receptor beta chains follows, all from one sample in a study of cytomegalovirus exposure and HLA in healthy donors. Sequenced by immunoSEQ multiplex PCR; TCRdb stores in-frame clones only, minus some. Among some 61,000 clones listed, around four fifths were seen once. The material sequenced was PBMCs. These receptor sequences come from a human donor in good health. The CDR3 runs from the conserved cysteine through the conserved F or W. D genes are given only for firm matches. Size values are once, few and many counts, or a class for expanded clones, and some rows have none.

>-|TRBJ1-5|-|TRBV9
TGTGCCAGCAGCCCTGAAGGGGGCAATCAGCCCCAGCATTTT
CASSPEGGNQPQHF
>TRBD2|TRBJ2-3|-|TRBV6-1
TGTGCCAGCAGTGTTTTGGCTAGCGGGGGGCTCACAGATACGCAGTATTTT
CASSVLASGGLTDTQYF
>TRBD2|TRBJ2-1|-|TRBV5-1
TGCGCCAGCAGCTTACTAGCGGGCTCCTACAATGAGCAGTTCTTC
CASSLLAGSYNEQFF
>-|TRBJ2-7|-|TRBV5-6
TGTGCCAGCAGCTTGGTGGGGGCTGACGAGCAGTACTTC
CASSLVGADEQYF
>TRBD1|TRBJ1-2|-|TRBV19
TGTGCCAGTAGTCTTCAGGGGGCTCGAGATGGCTACACCTTC
CASSLQGARDGYTF
>TRBD2|TRBJ2-3|-|TRBV5-4
TGTGCCAGCAGCTCGGGACCGGTGAGGACTAGAGATACGCAGTATTTT
CASSSGPVRTRDTQYF
>-|TRBJ2-1|-|TRBV6-6
TGTGCCAGCGATGGGGGGACCTCATACAATGAGCAGTTCTTC
CASDGGTSYNEQFF
>-|TRBJ2-7|-|TRBV11-2
TGTGCCAGCAGCATGAGCTACGAGCAGTACTTC
CASSMSYEQYF
>TRBD2|TRBJ2-3|-|TRBV6-5
TGTGCCAGCAGTCCCGGGACTAGCACATTCTCTACGCAGTATTTT
CASSPGTSTFSTQYF
>TRBD1|TRBJ1-5|-|TRBV2
TGTGCCAGCGGACAGGGAGTAGGGAATCAGCCCCAGCATTTT
CASGQGVGNQPQHF
>-|TRBJ1-1|-|TRBV7-8
TGTGCCAGCAGCCCCCAGGTAAACACTGAAGCTTTCTTT
CASSPQVNTEAFF
>-|TRBJ2-6|-|TRBV5-6
TGTGCCAGCAGCCTTAAGGGGGTCGGGGGGTATCCTGGGGCCAACGTCCTGACTTTC
CASSLKGVGGYPGANVLTF
>-|TRBJ1-5|-|TRBV28
TGTGCCAGCAGTTCCACAGGGATTCAGCCCCAGCATTTT
CASSSTGIQPQHF
>-|TRBJ1-2|-|TRBV5-6
TGTGCCAGCAGCACCGGGAACAACTATGGCTACACCTTC
CASSTGNNYGYTF
>TRBD2|TRBJ2-1|once|TRBV27
TGTGCCAGCAGTCGACTAGCGGCGACCTCCTACAATGAGCAGTTCTTC
CASSRLAATSYNEQFF
>TRBD1|TRBJ1-3|-|TRBV7-6
TGTGCCAGCAGCTTAGCGTCCAGGGGGCTTGGAAACACCATATATTTT
CASSLASRGLGNTIYF
>-|TRBJ1-1|-|TRBV20-1
TGCAGTGGAGGGCTCAACACTGAAGCTTTCTTT
CSGGLNTEAFF
>TRBD1|TRBJ1-2|-|TRBV10-3
TGTGCCATCAGTGAGGGGGGAAACAGGGGGCTCTCTCCCTATGGCTACACCTTC
CAISEGGNRGLSPYGYTF
>-|TRBJ2-7|-|TRBV7-8
TGTGCCAGCAGCCGGACAGACTCCTACGAGCAGTACTTC
CASSRTDSYEQYF
>-|TRBJ2-3|-|TRBV9
TGTGCCAGCAGCGTAGGGGCGGGAACTAGCACAGATACGCAGTATTTT
CASSVGAGTSTDTQYF
>TRBD2|TRBJ2-7|-|TRBV20-1
TGCAGTGCTACTAGCGGGAGCGAGCAGTACTTC
CSATSGSEQYF
>TRBD1|TRBJ1-4|once|TRBV2
TGTGCCAGCAGTGAAACAGGGGTCGCTAATGAAAAACTGTTTTTT
CASSETGVANEKLFF
>TRBD1|TRBJ2-7|few|TRBV5-1
TGCGCCAGCAGCTTTGCCGGGACAGGGGTAACCTACGAGCAGTACTTC
CASSFAGTGVTYEQYF
>-|TRBJ1-4|-|TRBV7-8
TGTGCCAGCCGGAGCGAAAATGAAAAACTGTTTTTT
CASRSENEKLFF
>-|TRBJ1-4|-|TRBV6-5
TGTGCCAGCAGTAGGACAGATGCGGTTGAAAAACTGTTTTTT
CASSRTDAVEKLFF